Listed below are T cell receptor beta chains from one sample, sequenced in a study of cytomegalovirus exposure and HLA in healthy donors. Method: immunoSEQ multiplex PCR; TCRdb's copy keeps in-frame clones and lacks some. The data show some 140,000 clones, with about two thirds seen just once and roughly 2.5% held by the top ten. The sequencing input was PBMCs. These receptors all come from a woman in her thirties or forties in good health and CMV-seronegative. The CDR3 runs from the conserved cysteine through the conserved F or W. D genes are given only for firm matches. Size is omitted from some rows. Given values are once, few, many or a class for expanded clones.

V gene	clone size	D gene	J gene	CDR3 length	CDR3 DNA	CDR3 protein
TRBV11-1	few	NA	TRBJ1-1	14	TGTGCCAGCAGCTTAGCCGGGTCACACACTGAAGCTTTCTTT	CASSLAGSHTEAFF
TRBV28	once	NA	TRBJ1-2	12	TGTGCCAGCAGTTTACCGGGATATGGCTACACCTTC	CASSLPGYGYTF
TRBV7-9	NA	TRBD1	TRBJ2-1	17	TGTGCCAGCAGCTTCCTACCTGGGACAGGGGTCTACAATGAGCAGTTCTTC	CASSFLPGTGVYNEQFF
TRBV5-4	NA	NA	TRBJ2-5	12	TGTGCCAGCAGCCACATTCAAGAGACCCAGTACTTC	CASSHIQETQYF
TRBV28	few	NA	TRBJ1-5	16	TGTGCCAGCAGTGAAGCCCCTCGGGGAAAGGAACAGCCCCAGCATTTT	CASSEAPRGKEQPQHF
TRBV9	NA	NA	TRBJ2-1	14	TGTGCCAGCTCGACCCGAGGCTCCTACAATGAGCAGTTCTTC	CASSTRGSYNEQFF
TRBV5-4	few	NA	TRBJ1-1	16	TGTGCCAGCAGCTTGGGTGGGGGGGGAGTGAACACTGAAGCTTTCTTT	CASSLGGGGVNTEAFF
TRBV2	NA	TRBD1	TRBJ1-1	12	TGTGCCAGCCTGACAGGGCTCACTGAAGCTTTCTTT	CASLTGLTEAFF
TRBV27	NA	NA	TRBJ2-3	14	TGTGCCAGCAGTTGGGGCGGGGTCACAGATACGCAGTATTTT	CASSWGGVTDTQYF
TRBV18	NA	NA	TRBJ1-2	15	TGTGCCAGCTCACGAGAGCTTACAGGGAGCTATGGCTACACCTTC	CASSRELTGSYGYTF
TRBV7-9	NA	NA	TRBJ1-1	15	TGTGCCAGCAGCTTAGCTCGGGGAGGTGACACTGAAGCTTTCTTT	CASSLARGGDTEAFF
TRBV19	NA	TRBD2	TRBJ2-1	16	TGTGCCAGTAGTCCAGCGGGGACGAGAACCTACAATGAGCAGTTCTTC	CASSPAGTRTYNEQFF
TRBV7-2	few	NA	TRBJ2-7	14	TGTGCCAGCAGCTTAACACGGAGCTCCTACGAGCAGTACTTC	CASSLTRSSYEQYF
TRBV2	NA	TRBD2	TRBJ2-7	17	TGTGCCAGCAGTTTAAGCGGGGGCCCCCGGGGCCCCTACGAGCAGTACTTC	CASSLSGGPRGPYEQYF
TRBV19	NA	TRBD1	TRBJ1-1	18	TGTGCCAGTAGCCGATTTTTACAGGGGAGACGGATGAACACTGAAGCTTTCTTT	CASSRFLQGRRMNTEAFF
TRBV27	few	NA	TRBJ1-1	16	TGTGCCAGCAGTTTATATGGGGCTGGGTTGAACACTGAAGCTTTCTTT	CASSLYGAGLNTEAFF
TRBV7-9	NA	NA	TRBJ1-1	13	TGTGCCAGCAGCTATCAGGGGCCCACTGAAGCTTTCTTT	CASSYQGPTEAFF
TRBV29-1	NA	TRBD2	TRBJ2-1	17	TGCAGCGTTCATACACTTGTTACTAGCGGGGGGGCCGGTGAGCAGTTCTTC	CSVHTLVTSGGAGEQFF
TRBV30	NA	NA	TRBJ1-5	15	TGTGCCTGGAGTGTACTATCGGCAAGAGATCAGCCCCAGCATTTT	CAWSVLSARDQPQHF
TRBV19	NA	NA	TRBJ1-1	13	TGTGCCAGTAGTATCCTGTTCCCCAGGGGAGCTTTCTTT	CASSILFPRGAFF
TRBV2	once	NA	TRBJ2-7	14	TGTGCCAGCACCGAGGGAGCCGGGAGCTACGAGCAGTACTTC	CASTEGAGSYEQYF
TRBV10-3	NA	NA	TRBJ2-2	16	TGTGCCATCAGTGATTCTAGCCTCGCGAACACCGGGGAGCTGTTTTTT	CAISDSSLANTGELFF
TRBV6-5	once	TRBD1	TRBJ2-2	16	TGTGCCAGCAGTTCAGGGAGACAGGGGAACACCGGGGAGCTGTTTTTT	CASSSGRQGNTGELFF
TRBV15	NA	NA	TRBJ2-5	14	TGTGCCACCAGCAGAGATGGCAGGCAAGAGACCCAGTACTTC	CATSRDGRQETQYF
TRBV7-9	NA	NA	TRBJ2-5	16	TGTGCCAGCAGCTTAGCAGGGGCAGGGAATCAAGAGACCCAGTACTTC	CASSLAGAGNQETQYF
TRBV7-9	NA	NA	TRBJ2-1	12	TGTGCCAGCAGAGGAGCCGGGACAAAGCAGTTCTTC	CASRGAGTKQFF
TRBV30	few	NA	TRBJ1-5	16	TGTGCCTGGAGTGTAAGTGGGGGGGACCGAAATCAGCCCCAGCATTTT	CAWSVSGGDRNQPQHF
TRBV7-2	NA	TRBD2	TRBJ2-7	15	TGTGCCAGCAGCACTACAAGAGCGGGGGCCTACGAGCAGTACTTC	CASSTTRAGAYEQYF
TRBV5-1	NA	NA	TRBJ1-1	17	TGCGCCAGCAGCTTGGCCGGGTGGGGCGCGTGGAACACTGAAGCTTTCTTT	CASSLAGWGAWNTEAFF
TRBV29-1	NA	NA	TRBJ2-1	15	TGCAGCGTTGAACCGACACACTCCCCCCTCAATGAGCAGTTCTTC	CSVEPTHSPLNEQFF
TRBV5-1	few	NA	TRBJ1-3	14	TGCGCCAGCAGCTTCGGACAGCCGGGAAACACCATATATTTT	CASSFGQPGNTIYF
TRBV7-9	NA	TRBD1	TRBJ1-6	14	TGTGCCAGCAGCGTGGGACAGTATAATTCACCCCTCCACTTT	CASSVGQYNSPLHF
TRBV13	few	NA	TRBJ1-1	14	TGTGCCAGCAGCCCCTGGAGGAGATACACTGAAGCTTTCTTT	CASSPWRRYTEAFF
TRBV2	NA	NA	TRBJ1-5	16	TGTGCCAGCAGTGGTTCGTTTAGTTTCGATTATCAGCCCCAGCATTTT	CASSGSFSFDYQPQHF
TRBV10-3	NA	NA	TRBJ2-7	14	TGTGCCATCAGTGAGTTGGTAGCAGCCTACGAGCAGTACTTC	CAISELVAAYEQYF
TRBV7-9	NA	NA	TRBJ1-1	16	TGTGCCAGCAGCTCTCGCTCGGGGAGGGCCAACACTGAAGCTTTCTTT	CASSSRSGRANTEAFF
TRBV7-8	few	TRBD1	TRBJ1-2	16	TGTGCCAGCAGCCCCCAGACAGGGGGCATACTTTATGGCTACACCTTC	CASSPQTGGILYGYTF
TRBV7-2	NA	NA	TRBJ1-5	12	TGTGCCAGCAGCCCCCGGGGACAGCCCCAGCATTTT	CASSPRGQPQHF
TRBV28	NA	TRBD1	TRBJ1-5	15	TGTGCCACAAAGTCCCGGGACAGGGCGGGTCAGCCCCAGCATTTT	CATKSRDRAGQPQHF
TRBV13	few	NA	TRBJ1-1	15	TGTGCCAGCAGCTTAGTTTGGGGGGGCCTCACTGAAGCTTTCTTT	CASSLVWGGLTEAFF
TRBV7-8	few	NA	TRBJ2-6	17	TGTGCCAGCAGCTTAGCGCCTCAGGGGTCTGGGGCCAACGTCCTGACTTTC	CASSLAPQGSGANVLTF
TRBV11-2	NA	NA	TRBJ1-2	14	TGTGCCAGCAGCTTAGGAACGGGAATCTATGGCTACACCTTC	CASSLGTGIYGYTF
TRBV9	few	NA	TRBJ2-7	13	TGTGCCAGCAGCGTAGGCGGGGGCCGCGAGCAGTACTTC	CASSVGGGREQYF
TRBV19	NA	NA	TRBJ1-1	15	TGTGCCAGTAGTAAATCAGGGGCTGGGAACACTGAAGCTTTCTTT	CASSKSGAGNTEAFF
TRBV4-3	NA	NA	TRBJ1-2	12	TGCGCCAGCAGCCAACAGGGATCCGGCTACACCTTC	CASSQQGSGYTF
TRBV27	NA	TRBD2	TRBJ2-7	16	TGTGCCAGCAGTCCGCGCGGGGGTAGCGGGGGAGGCGAGCAGTACTTC	CASSPRGGSGGGEQYF
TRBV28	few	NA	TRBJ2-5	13	TGTGCCACCCGTTGGGGGGACCCAGGGACCCAGTACTTC	CATRWGDPGTQYF
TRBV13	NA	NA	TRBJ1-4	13	TGTGCCAGCAGCGGGCAGCTGAATGAAAAACTGTTTTTT	CASSGQLNEKLFF
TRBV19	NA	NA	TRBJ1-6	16	TGTGCCAGTAGTATTGACTCCGGAACCCATAATTCACCCCTCCACTTT	CASSIDSGTHNSPLHF
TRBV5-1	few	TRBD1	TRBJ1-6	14	TGCGCCAGCAGTGGTGGACAGGGATATTCACCCCTCCACTTT	CASSGGQGYSPLHF
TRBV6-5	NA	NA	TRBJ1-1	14	TGTGCCAGCAGTGACATGGGCATGAACACTGAAGCTTTCTTT	CASSDMGMNTEAFF
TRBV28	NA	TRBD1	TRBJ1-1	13	TGTGCCAGCCGGGACAGGGTTGGTACTGAAGCTTTCTTT	CASRDRVGTEAFF
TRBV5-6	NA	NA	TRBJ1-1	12	TGTGCCAGCAGCTGGGGGAGGGGTGAAGCTTTCTTT	CASSWGRGEAFF
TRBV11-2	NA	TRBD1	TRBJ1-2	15	TGTGCCAGCAGCTTATGGCGGACAGGGGACTATGGCTACACCTTC	CASSLWRTGDYGYTF
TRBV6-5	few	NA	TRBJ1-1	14	TGTGCCAGCAGTTTCCCCGGGACAATGGGTGAAGCTTTCTTT	CASSFPGTMGEAFF
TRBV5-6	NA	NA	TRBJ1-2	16	TGTGCCAGCAGCTTGGCCAGTGGCACCCCGGGCTATGGCTACACCTTC	CASSLASGTPGYGYTF